The next 30 T cell receptor beta chains were all read from a single sample in a study of CD8 T cells in ankylosing spondylitis (TCRdb year 2017). Beyond this particular receptor, the publication reports: Blood from ankylosing spondylitis patients appeared to be characterized by a TCR beta motif composed of about 8 highly homologous amino acid variants.

What these receptors recognize is not known. Receptor libraries were prepared by 5' RACE. TCRdb records Illumina HiSeq 2500 as the sequencer. The raw public reads went through TCRdb reprocessing: fastp at Q25, MiXCR clone calling, in-frame beta chains kept. Each entry merges the rows of one CDR3 protein and shows their most common DNA and genes. For this sample the table gives about 840,000 distinct CDR3 sequences, of which roughly 12% were detected only once. The top ten hold 0.45% to 0.6% of the sample. Sequencing was carried out using blood, either unsorted or a sorted T cell fraction (not recorded which). These receptors originate from a male donor with ankylosing spondylitis.

This clonotype was observed a handful of times. The rearrangement joins TRBV20-1 to TRBJ1-4; no clear D gene. CDR1 and CDR2 (germline): DFQATT, SNEGSKA (reference sequence). The CDR3 is 14 amino acids. Between the trimmed V and J ends, which lost 7 bases and 0 bases, there was a span of 12 bases. The CDR3 nucleotides are TGCAGTGTTACCGCGGCAGCAACTAATGAAAAACTGTTTTTT. This encodes CSVTAAATNEKLFF.

This clonotype was seen only a few times. CDR3 nucleotide sequence: TGTGCCAGCAGTTTGCGGCGTGGCGGCTACGAGCAGTACTTC. Protein sequence: CASSLRRGGYEQYF. The V and J genes are TRBV27 and TRBJ2-7; no reliable D call. Germline-derived CDR1 and CDR2 are MNHEY and SMNVEV (reference sequence). V was pared by 3 bases and J by 3 bases, with 12 bases between. The CDR3 runs to 14 residues.

This clonotype came up many times. The chain recombines TRBV29-1 with TRBJ1-2, with D uncertain. The V end lost 4 bases, the J end lost 8 bases, and 11 bases lay between the germline ends. This CDR3 has 11 residues. Germline lookup yields CDR1 SQVTM and CDR2 ANQGSEA. DNA of the CDR3: TGCAGCGTTGGGGAAAAAAGGGGCTACACCTTC. Residues: CSVGEKRGYTF.

This clonotype was picked up many times. J is TRBJ1-4 and V is TRBV20-1; the D gene is possibly TRBD1 (5 bases). V was pared by 6 bases and J by 0 bases, with 11 bases between. This CDR3 region has 14 residues. The germline V gene encodes CDR1 DFQATT and CDR2 SNEGSKA (reference sequence). This chain's CDR3 is CSAGTIATNEKLFF. CDR3 DNA: TGCAGTGCGGGGACCATTGCAACTAATGAAAAACTGTTTTTT.

This clonotype was detected only a few times. The chain recombines TRBV20-1 with TRBJ1-6; 8 bases are a match to TRBD1. The CDR3 is 16 amino acids. Germline CDR1 DFQATT, CDR2 SNEGSKA (reference sequence). The junction had 11 bases not matched to a gene; V was cut back by 0 bases and J by 10 bases. The CDR3 loop reads CSARDPRTGIWSPLHF. The CDR3 DNA reads TGCAGTGCTAGAGATCCTCGGACAGGGATATGGTCACCCCTCCACTTT.

This clonotype was found a few times. CDR3: CASSRLADAYQETQYF. The CDR3 coding sequence is TGTGCCAGCAGTCGATTAGCGGACGCGTACCAAGAGACCCAGTACTTC. The V call is TRBV2, the J call TRBJ2-5; D is perhaps TRBD2 (6 bases). The germline gives CDR1 SNHLY, CDR2 FYNNEI. V was pared by 5 bases and J by 0 bases, with 16 bases between. The CDR3 spans 16 residues.

This clonotype has a count of ten or more. The chain joins TRBV20-1 to TRBJ2-1; unclear D gene. The CDR3 contains 11 residues. Trimming pared 7 bases from V and 10 bases from J, leaving 14 bases between. The germline V gene has CDR1 DFQATT and CDR2 SNEGSKA (reference sequence). CDR3 sequence (DNA): TGCAGTGGTTCCCGGAGTCTCGAGCAGTTCTTC. The encoded protein is CSGSRSLEQFF.

In the case of this clonotype: The junction departs from the called germline gene at one end, perhaps through a read error. This chain connects TRBV20-1 to TRBJ2-7, with 7 nucleotides matching TRBD1. In germline, CDR1 is DFQATT, CDR2 SNEGSKA (reference sequence). The CDR3 extends over 13 amino acids. This chain's CDR3 is CSVRGQAVREQYF. CDR3 sequence (DNA): TGCAGTGTTAGAGGACAGGCCGTGAGGGAGCAGTACTTC.

The rearrangement uses TRBV7-9 and TRBJ1-2; D is undetermined. The CDR3 extends over 15 amino acids. V gave up 5 bases and J gave up 2 bases, with 15 bases separating them. CDR1 and CDR2 from the germline V gene are SEHNR and FQNEAQ (reference sequence). CDR3 residues: CASSPNLSGNYGYTF. CDR3 DNA sequence: TGTGCCAGCAGCCCGAACCTGTCCGGAAACTATGGCTACACCTTC.

This sequence joins TRBV20-1 and TRBJ2-2; 7 nucleotides agree with TRBD2. V gave up 5 bases and J gave up 2 bases; unmatched junction bases: 5. Germline CDR1 DFQATT, CDR2 SNEGSKA (reference sequence). The CDR3 has 14 amino acids. CDR3 sequence reads: CSAESGANTGELFF. As DNA, the CDR3 is TGCAGTGCTGAAAGCGGGGCCAACACCGGGGAGCTGTTTTTT.

A remark on this clonotype: The CDR3 does not close with the conserved phenylalanine or tryptophan, likely indicating a read error. The V call is TRBV27, the J call TRBJ1-6; no clear D. There are 15 residues in the CDR3. Trimming cost V 5 bases and J 4 bases, with 12 bases left between them. The germline V gene encodes CDR1 MNHEY and CDR2 SMNVEV (reference sequence). The CDR3 nucleotides are TGTGCCAGCAGTCCCCGGGCCGTTTATAATTCACCCCTCCACTCT. Amino acids: CASSPRAVYNSPLHS.

This clonotype was detected a few times. V gene TRBV27 combines with J gene TRBJ1-4; D unclear. In germline, CDR1 is MNHEY, CDR2 SMNVEV (reference sequence). This CDR3 has 15 residues. V was pared by 7 bases and J by 0 bases, with 12 bases between. This CDR3 is CASTVRGSTNEKLFF. CDR3 coding DNA: TGTGCCAGCACCGTCCGCGGTTCAACTAATGAAAAACTGTTTTTT.

The CDR3 coding sequence is TGCAGTGCTAGAGGGACCGGGGTACGGACTGAAGCTTTCTTT. Its protein product is CSARGTGVRTEAFF. This chain connects TRBV20-1 to TRBJ1-1, with D unresolved. This CDR3 spans 14 amino acids. Per germline, CDR1 DFQATT and CDR2 SNEGSKA (reference sequence). V shed 1 base and J shed 5 bases, with 14 bases lying between them.

In its sample, this clonotype was seen many times. The V gene is TRBV20-1, the J gene TRBJ1-1; D ambiguous. The CDR3 totals 12 residues. Trimming took 6 bases from V and 1 from J, leaving 9 bases between them. From germline, CDR1 is DFQATT and CDR2 SNEGSKA (reference sequence). This CDR3 reads CSALLRNTEAFF. CDR3 nucleotides: TGCAGTGCCTTGCTCAGGAACACTGAAGCTTTCTTT.

This chain uses TRBV4-2 with TRBJ1-5; D is perhaps TRBD1 (5 bases). Between the trimmed V and J ends, which lost 1 base and 2 bases, there was a span of 9 bases. The CDR3 sequence is 15 residues long. Germline V lookup: CDR1 LGHNA, CDR2 YNFKEQ. This CDR3 is CASSQAGVGNQPQHF. The CDR3 nucleotides read TGTGCCAGCAGCCAAGCGGGGGTGGGCAATCAGCCCCAGCATTTT.

The V call is TRBV20-1, the J call TRBJ2-7, with 8 bases identical to TRBD1. The CDR3 totals 13 residues. J was trimmed by 1 base and V by 4 bases; bases with no gene match: 3. Germline loops: CDR1 DFQATT, CDR2 SNEGSKA (reference sequence). The CDR3 sequence is CSAIRTGSYEQYF. CDR3 DNA sequence: TGCAGTGCTATAAGGACAGGGTCCTACGAGCAGTACTTC.

Many counts were recorded for this clonotype. CDR3 nucleotide sequence: TGTGCCAGCAGTCTACTAGCGGGAACATCTAATGAGCAGTTCTTC. Translating gives CASSLLAGTSNEQFF. The gene calls are TRBV6-5 and TRBJ2-1, with 10 bases that match TRBD2. The CDR3 extends over 15 amino acids. V shed 5 bases, J shed 7 bases, and the junction held 8 bases outside the gene matches. Germline lookup yields CDR1 MNHEY and CDR2 SVGAGI.

The chain links TRBV20-1 to TRBJ2-3; TRBD2 matches 7 bases. The V gene's germline CDR1 is DFQATT and CDR2 SNEGSKA (reference sequence). The CDR3 extends over 15 amino acids. V gave up 2 bases and J gave up 4 bases; unmatched junction bases: 9. The CDR3 coding sequence is TGCAGTGCTAGACGAGCGGGAAGTAACTCAGATACGCAGTATTTT. Residues: CSARRAGSNSDTQYF.

The chain uses TRBV20-1 and TRBJ2-5; TRBD2 aligns across 10 bases. With 5 bases clipped from V and 5 bases from J, the junction kept 8 bases outside the gene matches. Germline V gene data show CDR1 as DFQATT and CDR2 as SNEGSKA (reference sequence). CDR3 length: 14 residues. This chain's CDR3 is CSAPKAGGHETQYF. For the CDR3, the DNA is TGCAGTGCTCCTAAAGCGGGGGGGCATGAGACCCAGTACTTC.

This clonotype was seen a handful of times. This chain joins TRBV6-5 and TRBJ1-2, with a possible D match to TRBD1 (5 bases). The germline V gene has CDR1 MNHEY and CDR2 SVGAGI. Trimming shortened V by 2 bases and J by 4 bases, and 8 bases separated the two germline ends. There are 13 residues in the CDR3. CDR3 nucleotide sequence: TGTGCCAGCAGTTACCAGGGCCTCTATGGCTACACCTTC. Translated: CASSYQGLYGYTF.

This clonotype was seen only a few times. This rearrangement joins TRBV10-3 to TRBJ1-4; TRBD1 is a possible D gene (5 bases). Germline V gene lookup returns CDR1 ENHRY and CDR2 SYGVKD. This CDR3 region has 14 residues. V gave up 3 bases and J gave up 6 bases, with 11 bases separating them. CDR3 loop: CAISDGTKDEKLFF. CDR3 coding DNA: TGTGCCATCAGTGATGGGACGAAAGATGAAAAACTGTTTTTT.

This clonotype showed up many times. The chain is built from TRBV7-3 and TRBJ2-2; 7 positions match TRBD1. The V gene's germline CDR1 is SGHTA and CDR2 FQGTGA. The CDR3 loop spans 15 amino acids. The V and J ends lost 5 bases and 4 bases, in that order; junction bases with no gene match: 7. The CDR3 sequence: CASSLQGLGTGELFF. The CDR3 DNA follows: TGTGCCAGCAGCCTACAGGGGCTAGGCACCGGGGAGCTGTTTTTT.

There are many counts of this clonotype. V is TRBV29-1 and J is TRBJ1-1; 9 nucleotides line up with TRBD1. The CDR3 has 14 residues. Trimming took 6 bases from V and 4 from J; bases not matched to a gene: 9. Germline V CDR1 and CDR2: SQVTM, ANQGSEA. CDR3: CSVVGQGITTEAFF. The CDR3, as DNA: TGCAGCGTGGTGGGACAGGGAATCACCACTGAAGCTTTCTTT. Combining the CDR3 with reference TRBV29-1 and TRBJ1-1 gives the whole variable domain SAVISQKPSRDICQRGTSLTIQCQVDSQVTMMFWYRQQPGQSLTLIATANQGSEATYESGFVIDKFPISRPNLTFSTLTVSNMSPEDSSIYLCSVVGQGITTEAFFGQGTRLTVV.

This clonotype was counted a single time. The CDR3 is CASSAPGRRPTEAFF. In nucleotides, the CDR3 is TGCGCCAGCAGCGCACCGGGACGGAGACCCACTGAAGCTTTCTTT. The chain is built from TRBV5-1 and TRBJ1-1; weak D call: TRBD1 (5 bases). The CDR3 sequence is 15 residues long. In germline, CDR1 is SGHRS, CDR2 YFSETQ. Trimming took 4 bases from V and 4 from J, leaving 17 bases between them.

This chain connects TRBV27 to TRBJ2-2; possibly TRBD1 for D (5 bases). CDR3 size: 17 residues. V was cut by 3 bases and J by 1 base, with 15 bases left in between. Germline CDR1 MNHEY, CDR2 SMNVEV (reference sequence). CDR3 sequence (DNA): TGTGCCAGCAGTTTTCTTTCAGTAGGGGAGAACACCGGGGAGCTGTTTTTT. This translates into CASSFLSVGENTGELFF.

This clonotype has a handful of counts. The genes are TRBV20-1 and TRBJ1-2; D uncertain. With 3 bases removed from V and 8 bases from J, the gap between germline ends came to 13 bases. The CDR3 spans 12 residues. Germline V CDR1 and CDR2: DFQATT, SNEGSKA (reference sequence). The CDR3 DNA follows: TGCAGTGCTAGCCGGCAGCTTACAGGCTACACCTTC. It encodes CSASRQLTGYTF.

This clonotype was seen only a few times. This chain joins TRBV20-1 and TRBJ2-1, with D unresolved. The CDR3 is 17 residues long. V was clipped by 0 bases and J by 2 bases, with 17 bases between them. From germline, CDR1 is DFQATT and CDR2 SNEGSKA (reference sequence). The CDR3 sequence is CSARDPVRTSTYNEQFF. CDR3 DNA sequence: TGCAGTGCTAGAGATCCGGTCAGGACCTCCACCTACAATGAGCAGTTCTTC.

This clonotype was detected many times. This rearrangement joins TRBV20-1 to TRBJ1-1, with a possible D match to TRBD1 (5 bases). V was cut by 5 bases and J by 3 bases, with 13 bases left in between. The CDR3 has 13 amino acids. The germline V gene encodes CDR1 DFQATT and CDR2 SNEGSKA (reference sequence). This chain's CDR3 is CSAGQGGYTEAFF. As DNA, the CDR3 is TGCAGTGCTGGGCAGGGAGGTTACACTGAAGCTTTCTTT.

The sample holds a few counts of this clonotype. This chain joins TRBV20-1 and TRBJ2-1; 7 nucleotides agree with TRBD1. Germline V gives CDR1 DFQATT, CDR2 SNEGSKA (reference sequence). The CDR3 runs 13 residues. With V trimmed by 3 bases and J by 4 bases, 3 bases remained unmatched. The CDR3 nucleotides are TGCAGTGCTAGCCGGGACAGATACAATGAGCAGTTCTTC. It is translated as CSASRDRYNEQFF.

This clonotype was seen repeatedly, ten times or more. The J gene is TRBJ2-5, the V gene TRBV28; D could derive from TRBD1 or TRBD2 (7 bases each). V was clipped by 11 bases and J by 5 bases, with 18 bases between them. The CDR3 extends over 13 amino acids. Germline V gene sequence: CDR1 MDHEN, CDR2 SYDVKM. CDR3 residues: CAHQGGGRETQYF. The CDR3 DNA sequence: TGTGCCCACCAGGGAGGGGGCAGGGAGACCCAGTACTTC.